Here is one TCR beta chain with its context. Its antigen remains unknown. Measured with immunoSEQ multiplex PCR; TCRdb has only the in-frame clones, and not every one. This sample has 2 million to 2.5 million clones; less than 95% occur once, and the top ten carry 0.9% to 1.4%. Naive CD8 cells, CD45RO-negative and positively selected for CCR7, excluded terminally differentiated effector memory CD45RA+ cells. The data were obtained in a study of shared clonotypes between healthy human individuals. For the study at large: Each donor's CD4 naive and CD4 memory cells filled three plates apiece, CD8 naive two, and CD8 memory one.

General study points: Sharing across four donors was highest in naive CD4 (approximately 5%) and lowest in memory CD8 (around 0.4%). Clonotype sharing across donors was expected to vary with sequencing depth.

The CDR3 runs 15 residues. Germline loops: CDR1 LGHNA, CDR2 YSLEER. With 5 bases clipped from V and 1 base from J, the junction kept 8 bases outside the gene matches. The origin of this receptor is a man aged 18 to 35 in good health. The rearrangement links TRBV4-3 to TRBJ2-7; 7 bases align to TRBD1. Sequencing was performed on naive CD8+ T cells sorted from blood. This chain's CDR3 is CASSYDRVPSYEQYF. Here the CDR3 DNA reads TGCGCCAGCAGCTATGACAGGGTCCCTTCCTACGAGCAGTACTTC.